These T cell receptor beta chains were read from a single sample in a study of cytomegalovirus exposure and HLA in healthy donors. Sequencing was performed with immunoSEQ multiplex PCR; in TCRdb, only in-frame clones are kept and a portion is missing. There are about 150,000 clones in the sample; around 84% occur only once, and 2.5% to 3% lies in the top ten. Specimen: PBMCs. These TCRs come from a man between 25 and 39 years old in good health and CMV-seropositive. Each CDR3 is given without its conserved first and last residue. Each record gives: V gene, CDR3 protein.

>TRBV2
ASSQQGANTEAF
>TRBV6-5
ASRSQGVNQPQH
>TRBV11-3
ASSPGQGSNQPQH
>TRBV6-5
ASSYRARGSEAF
>TRBV27
ASRSDRGAHSYNEQF
>TRBV4-2
ASSRGGEAF
>TRBV6-1
ASRGLANYGYT
>TRBV14
ASSPGLFSTDTQY
>TRBV4-3
ASSQVGTSEIHEQF
>TRBV7-3
ASGTGVRLYKGFTEAF
>TRBV7-2
ASSWTQGPEGYT
>TRBV27
ASSSPSLEGNEQF
>TRBV7-9
SSSLATSNTDTQY
>TRBV9
ASSADDSYSYEQY
>TRBV11-2
ASSLQRESPLH
>TRBV5-6
ASSLAWNTEAF
>TRBV7-9
SSSLALANVLT
>TRBV4-3
ASSQVRPTASISYEQY
>TRBV19
ASSIRGRTTDTQY
>TRBV5-1
ASSWEGQGKAEAF
>TRBV6-5
ASSYRGGAYEQY
>TRBV7-9
ASSDRLAGGSGELF
>TRBV19
ASSSYPGDSGNTIY
>TRBV5-1
ASSLTGTALEKLF
>TRBV30
AWNARHGEQY
>TRBV6-5
ASSSYRGYNEQF
>TRBV29-1
SVNRPGEGYT
>TRBV6-5
ASSEGQLHEQY
>TRBV5-5
ASSGTGAGNTIY
>TRBV19
ASTPTGGGDIQY
>TRBV2
ASSARRQETQY
>TRBV27
ASSLSPMRGRGTEAF
>TRBV12-5
ARWGRGGGGGSSPLH
>TRBV19
ASSIRPGQVNEKLF
>TRBV6-4
ASSDTGSPPGELF
>TRBV6-6
ASSNGGELF